The present T cell receptor (beta chain) was sequenced within a study of T cells in Graves' hyperthyroidism and ophthalmopathy. About the study: Before any treatment, at initial diagnosis, peripheral blood was collected. General study results and limits: Within blood appeared most thyroid clonotypes that had expanded above 0.001.

There were TCR beta CDR3 regions amplified from RNA transcripts. The HTBI primer set served for first-round RT-PCR of the TCR CDR3. TCRdb called the multiplex PCR reads again in MiXCR, with one record for every CDR3 protein. Among a few hundred thousand distinct CDR3 sequences listed, about 15% were seen once. This clonotype was seen repeatedly, ten times or more. No antigen is known for it. This CDR3 is 15 amino acids long. Trimming took off 1 base at V and 4 bases at J, with 13 bases between the two ends. In germline, CDR1 is LGHDT, CDR2 YNNKEL (reference sequence). This TCR was sampled from a woman aged 30 to 39 with Graves' hyperthyroidism that later progressed to Graves' ophthalmopathy. V usage is TRBV3-1 and J usage is TRBJ1-2; a weak D match, TRBD1 (6 bases). Sequenced: blood. The CDR3 DNA reads TGTGCCAGCAGCCAAGGAGCAACAGGGCTCTATGGCTACACCTTC. Translation: CASSQGATGLYGYTF.